This T cell receptor (beta chain) was recorded in a study of naive and memory T cell subsets. Amplification of ligated cDNA took four PCR rounds with SP2 and nested alpha and beta constant primers. Reverse transcription of blood and skin TCR RNA was primed at alpha and beta constant regions. TCRdb ran MiXCR on the 5' RACE reads and lists one entry per CDR3 protein. The table lists roughly 56,000 distinct CDR3 sequences, about 7.2% of them singletons. An oligonucleotide containing a UMI was ligated to the 3' end of TCR cDNA. RNA was extracted from 2 to 2.5 ml of whole blood of healthy adults. Many counts were recorded for this clonotype. One end of the junction varies from germline; a read error may be responsible. This CDR3 is 16 amino acids long.

This clonotype originated in a male donor in good health. The gene calls are TRBV12-3 or TRBV12-4 and TRBJ2-1; TRBD2 matches at 7 bases. The DNA of the CDR3 is TGTGCCAGCAGTCGTCGAGGAGGACTAGTCTACGATGAGCAGTTCTTC. It yields the protein CASSRRGGLVYDEQFF.